This T cell receptor (beta chain) was documented in a study of identical twins. Findings and caveats of the study: Carriage of fewer insertions was seen in abundant cord blood beta clonotypes, whereas memory repertoires showed none.

Germline values: CDR1 MGHDK, CDR2 SYGVNS. The V end lost 1 base, the J end lost 4 bases, and 14 bases lay between the germline ends. The CDR3 totals 16 residues. Worth noting for this clonotype: The antigen remains undetermined.

Unique molecular identifiers were present on the cDNA, and a universal primer site came from template switching. TCRdb re-analysed the 5' RACE reads in MiXCR, keeping a single row per CDR3 protein. This sample has around 530,000 distinct CDR3 sequences, with nearly 15% found just once. The sample was also reused in another study, on yellow fever vaccine responses in identical twins. This second study notes: Vaccine-induced T cell responses in twins were reportedly observed to appear partly convergent, partly personalized.

The specimen sequenced was CD4+ T cells sorted from blood. This sequence originates from a woman aged 18-35 years in good health. This chain links TRBV25-1 with TRBJ1-3; tentatively, D is TRBD1 (5 bases). CDR3 bases: TGTGCCAGCAGTGAATCCCAGGGAGGGCTAGGAAACACCATATATTTT. This codes for CASSESQGGLGNTIYF.